The next 15 T cell receptor beta chains were all read from a single sample in a study of T-cell reconstitution after alpha-beta-depleted transplantation in children. The TCRbeta library incorporated unique molecular identifiers. A single record per CDR3 protein comes from TCRdb applying MiXCR to the PCR reads. The table has some 200,000 distinct CDR3 sequences, more than 7.5% seen once. Sequencing used PBMCs from the stem cell graft donor, obtained from the stem cell graft. These receptors were collected from a human donor who donated a stem cell graft to a child with SCID.

This clonotype was seen repeatedly, ten times or more. The V gene is TRBV5-1, the J gene TRBJ2-5; a weak D match, TRBD2 (6 bases). Trimming removed 1 base at V and 2 bases at J, with 18 bases between. Germline lookup yields CDR1 SGHRS and CDR2 YFSETQ. This CDR3 spans 17 amino acids. CDR3 in amino acids: CASSLKTSAGPQETQYF. CDR3 nucleotides: TGCGCCAGCAGCTTGAAGACTAGTGCGGGACCACAAGAGACCCAGTACTTC.

A note on this clonotype: A read error is possible here, since a much larger clone lies one base away. The V and J genes are TRBV5-6 and TRBJ2-5, with D hard to call. The CDR3 is 15 residues long. The germline V gene has CDR1 SGHDT and CDR2 YYEEEE. Trimming shortened V by 4 bases and J by 4 bases, and 17 bases separated the two germline ends. The DNA of the CDR3 is TGTGCCAGCAGCCCACTATCCTGGTACCGAGAGACCCAGTACTTC. Amino acids: CASSPLSWYRETQYF.

Ten or more counts support this clonotype. V is TRBV12-3 or TRBV12-4 and J is TRBJ2-6; D might be TRBD1 or TRBD2, each matching 5 bases. V was clipped by 8 bases and J by 0 bases, with 11 bases between them. This CDR3 region has 15 residues. This CDR3 reads CASRAGTSGANVLTF. DNA of the CDR3: TGTGCCAGCCGTGCCGGGACCTCTGGGGCCAACGTCCTGACTTTC.

This clonotype was detected many times. The V and J genes are TRBV5-1 and TRBJ2-7, with D hard to call. The CDR3 contains 16 residues. V was shortened by 3 bases and J by 0 bases, with 16 bases between the two germline ends. Germline CDR1 is SGHRS and CDR2 is YFSETQ. This CDR3 is CASSYGRVTSSYEQYF. As DNA, the CDR3 is TGCGCCAGCAGCTACGGACGGGTCACGAGCTCCTACGAGCAGTACTTC.

The J gene is TRBJ1-1, the V gene TRBV25-1; 7 bases map to TRBD1. Germline values: CDR1 MGHDK, CDR2 SYGVNS. Trimming at V came to 4 bases and at J to 11 bases, leaving 10 bases not matched to a gene. This CDR3 comprises 13 residues. For the CDR3, the DNA is TGTGCCAGCAGTGCATCCGGGACAGATGGGGCTTTCTTT. It yields the protein CASSASGTDGAFF. The full variable domain, with the rest looked up from reference TRBV25-1 and TRBJ1-1, is EADIYQTPRYLVIGTGKKITLECSQTMGHDKMYWYQQDPGMELHLIHYSYGVNSTEKGDLSSESTVSRIRTEHFPLTLESARPSHTSQYLCASSASGTDGAFFGQGTRLTVV.

This clonotype was seen ten or more times. J is TRBJ2-1 and V is TRBV7-2; 8 nucleotides match TRBD2. The length of the CDR3 is 14 residues. Germline V gene lookup returns CDR1 SGHTA and CDR2 FQGNSA. With V trimmed by 3 bases and J by 10 bases, 8 bases remained unmatched. Here the CDR3 DNA reads TGTGCCAGCAGCTTCTCGATCTTAGCGGGGGAGCAGTTCTTC. Translated: CASSFSILAGEQFF.

This clonotype has a count of ten or more. CDR3 bases: TGCAGTGCTACCCCACGAGGAGACCTCTATGGCTACACCTTC. Encoded protein: CSATPRGDLYGYTF. The J gene is TRBJ1-2, the V gene TRBV20-1; unclear D gene. CDR1 and CDR2 from the germline V gene are DFQATT and SNEGSKA (reference sequence). V lost 4 bases to trimming and J lost 4 bases, with 16 bases between them. The CDR3 sequence is 14 residues long.

Many counts were recorded for this clonotype. The chain carries TRBV7-2 and TRBJ1-1; 7 bases match TRBD1. Trimming took 5 bases from V and 10 from J; bases not matched to a gene: 10. The CDR3 is made up of 13 amino acids. Germline lookup yields CDR1 SGHTA and CDR2 FQGNSA. The chain's CDR3 is CASSLDRVRVAFF. The CDR3 nucleotides are TGTGCCAGCAGCCTCGACAGGGTTCGTGTAGCTTTCTTT. The variable domain in full, completed from reference TRBV7-2 and TRBJ1-1, reads GAGVSQSPSNKVTEKGKDVELRCDPISGHTALYWYRQSLGQGLEFLIYFQGNSAPDKSGLPSDRFSAERTGGSVSTLTIQRTQQEDSAVYLCASSLDRVRVAFFGQGTRLTVV.

This clonotype has a count of ten or more. The gene calls are TRBV20-1 and TRBJ1-2; a weak D match, TRBD1 (6 bases). The CDR3 loop spans 12 amino acids. Per the germline V gene, CDR1 is DFQATT and CDR2 is SNEGSKA (reference sequence). The V and J ends lost 8 bases and 0 bases respectively, with 10 bases between them. CDR3 residues: CSPHRANYGYTF. The CDR3, as DNA: TGCAGTCCTCACAGGGCTAACTATGGCTACACCTTC.

This clonotype was detected a few times. This may arise from a read error, as a much more abundant clone is one base away. The chain joins TRBV28 to TRBJ1-2; no definite D call. Germline CDR1 reads MDHEN; CDR2 reads SYDVKM. The CDR3 contains 13 residues. Here the CDR3 DNA reads TGTGCCAGCATAGGGCCTAAGGGCTATGGCGACACCTTC. Its protein product is CASIGPKGYGDTF.

This clonotype has ten or more counts. The CDR3 region is CASSQENDSNYGYTF. In nucleotides, the CDR3 is TGTGCCAGCAGCCAAGAGAACGATTCTAACTATGGCTACACCTTC. The chain is built from TRBV4-2 and TRBJ1-2; D uncertain. Trimming left V 0 bases short and J 0 bases short, with 8 bases between. CDR1 and CDR2 from the germline V gene are LGHNA and YNFKEQ. The CDR3 sequence is 15 residues long.

This clonotype was seen many times. The V and J genes are TRBV7-3 and TRBJ1-3, with a weak D call TRBD1 (5 bases). The CDR3 covers 15 residues. Trimming took off 2 bases at V and 1 base at J, with 9 bases between the two ends. Germline V gives CDR1 SGHTA, CDR2 FQGTGA. The CDR3 loop is CASSLGAGSGNTIYF. In nucleotides, the CDR3 is TGTGCCAGCAGCTTAGGGGCGGGTTCTGGAAACACCATATATTTT.

The table lists this clonotype with many counts. The CDR3 coding sequence is TGTGCCAGCAGCCACACTCTAGGGGAGCTGTTTTTT. Encoded protein: CASSHTLGELFF. This chain joins TRBV7-2 and TRBJ2-2; D not resolved. The CDR3 is 12 residues long. Deletions cut 5 bases from V and 8 bases from J, with 9 bases between. Germline values: CDR1 SGHTA, CDR2 FQGNSA. Combining the CDR3 with reference TRBV7-2 and TRBJ2-2 gives the whole variable domain GAGVSQSPSNKVTEKGKDVELRCDPISGHTALYWYRQSLGQGLEFLIYFQGNSAPDKSGLPSDRFSAERTGGSVSTLTIQRTQQEDSAVYLCASSHTLGELFFGEGSRLTVL.

This clonotype appeared many times. The chain recombines TRBV21-1 with TRBJ2-1; TRBD1 was called by the table and not checked on the DNA. TRBV21-1 is annotated as a pseudogene. The CDR3 is 19 residues long. The CDR3 DNA follows: TGTGCCAGCAGCAAAGTTGAAGGCAGGGGGCGAGTATCATACAATGAGCAGTTCTTC. Translating it yields CASSKVEGRGRVSYNEQFF.

The chain couples TRBV5-1 to TRBJ1-4; TRBD1 agrees at 9 bases. V trimming: 0 bases; J trimming: 5 bases; junction bases outside the gene matches: 5. Per germline, CDR1 SGHRS and CDR2 YFSETQ. This CDR3 spans 16 amino acids. CDR3 in amino acids: CASSLETGTGNEKLFF. The DNA of the CDR3 is TGCGCCAGCAGCTTGGAGACCGGGACAGGGAATGAAAAACTGTTTTTT.